The 32 T cell receptor beta chains presented below share a single source sample, sequenced in a study of response to subunit inactivated influenza vaccine. MiXCR was run by TCRdb on the RT-PCR reads, yielding one entry per CDR3 protein. The sample yields about 500,000 distinct CDR3 sequences, approximately 6.9% seen once. The sample was PBMCs from blood, taken roughly 24 months after vaccination. These receptors were taken from a man between 50 and 69 years old who received an inactivated influenza vaccine.

The genes are TRBV7-2 and TRBJ2-7, with D perhaps assigned TRBD1 or TRBD2 (5 bases each). CDR3 size: 15 residues. V lost 2 bases and J 1 base, leaving 12 bases between the germline ends. Germline V gene lookup returns CDR1 SGHTA and CDR2 FQGNSA. CDR3 loop: CASSLPLGRSYEQYF. The CDR3 coding sequence is TGTGCCAGCAGCTTACCTCTGGGACGGTCCTACGAGCAGTACTTC.

This sequence joins TRBV10-3 and TRBJ2-3, with TRBD2 identical over 8 bases. Germline V lookup: CDR1 ENHRY, CDR2 SYGVKD. The CDR3 is made up of 14 amino acids. V shed 3 bases and J 3 bases; nucleotides not matched to a gene: 2. The CDR3 spells CAISDSGGTDTQYF. The CDR3 DNA reads as TGTGCCATCAGTGACAGCGGGGGTACAGATACGCAGTATTTT.

The table lists this clonotype with many counts. The V and J genes are TRBV7-8 and TRBJ2-1; perhaps TRBD1 as D (5 bases). The V and J ends lost 0 bases and 2 bases respectively, with 8 bases between them. CDR3 size: 15 residues. CDR1 and CDR2 from the germline V gene are SGHVS and FQNEAQ. CDR3 nucleotide sequence: TGTGCCAGCAGCTTAGCGTCAGGGCCCTACAATGAGCAGTTCTTC. It is translated as CASSLASGPYNEQFF.

The chain combines TRBV5-6 with TRBJ1-2, with 9 nucleotides matching TRBD1. CDR1 and CDR2 (germline): SGHDT, YYEEEE. The CDR3 covers 17 residues. V shed 1 base, J shed 8 bases, and the junction held 15 bases outside the gene matches. CDR3 DNA: TGTGCCAGCAGCTTGTATTGGGGACAGGGAAGACTGCGGGGCTACACCTTC. Protein sequence: CASSLYWGQGRLRGYTF.

This clonotype was seen a handful of times. V usage is TRBV6-1 and J usage is TRBJ1-4; 12 nucleotides line up with TRBD1. V lost 7 bases to trimming and J lost 7 bases; unmatched junction nucleotides: 13. The CDR3 is 17 residues long. Per germline, CDR1 MNHNS and CDR2 SASEGT. The CDR3 region has the DNA TGTGCCAGCAACGCACCGGGACAGGGGGCAGGGGGTGAAAAACTGTTTTTT. Its translation: CASNAPGQGAGGEKLFF.

Many counts were recorded for this clonotype. V is TRBV28 and J is TRBJ2-1; TRBD2 might be the D (8 bases). CDR3 length equals 19 residues. Germline V gene sequence: CDR1 MDHEN, CDR2 SYDVKM. Trimming took 4 bases from V and 8 from J, leaving 30 bases between them. The CDR3 protein is CASSSRQGLAGLVIDEQFF. CDR3 bases: TGTGCCAGCAGTTCCAGACAGGGTTTGGCGGGACTAGTTATCGATGAGCAGTTCTTC.

This clonotype was found a few times. The J gene is TRBJ2-7, the V gene TRBV2, with D tentatively TRBD1 (6 bases). The CDR3 sequence is 15 residues long. Deletions cut 2 bases from V and 3 bases from J, with 14 bases between. In germline, CDR1 is SNHLY, CDR2 FYNNEI. The CDR3 spells CASSESTTGDYEQYF. DNA for the CDR3: TGTGCCAGCAGTGAATCGACGACAGGAGACTACGAGCAGTACTTC.

This clonotype was detected a few times. The chain joins TRBV9 to TRBJ1-1; D is uncertain. The CDR3 loop spans 12 amino acids. The V gene's germline CDR1 is SGDLS and CDR2 YYNGEE. Trimming left V 4 bases short and J 11 bases short, with 15 bases between. The CDR3 reads CASSPSAMIAFF. CDR3 sequence (DNA): TGTGCCAGCAGCCCTTCGGCAATGATCGCTTTCTTT.

This chain links TRBV4-3 with TRBJ1-2; tentatively, D is TRBD1 (5 bases). The CDR3 runs to 16 residues. Trimming pared 0 bases from V and 4 bases from J, leaving 15 bases between. Germline CDR1 and CDR2: LGHNA and YSLEER. The DNA for the CDR3 is TGCGCCAGCAGCCAAGATTTTCAGGGAAGTATCTATGGCTACACCTTC. Translated: CASSQDFQGSIYGYTF.

The chain uses TRBV5-6 and TRBJ2-2; D might be TRBD1 (5 bases). Trimming took off 3 bases at V and 0 bases at J, with 9 bases between the two ends. The germline V gene has CDR1 SGHDT and CDR2 YYEEEE. The CDR3 runs 15 residues. The CDR3 protein is CASSSRVANTGELFF. The CDR3, as DNA: TGTGCCAGCAGCTCCAGGGTTGCGAACACCGGGGAGCTGTTTTTT. The variable domain in full, with the rest retrieved from reference TRBV5-6 and TRBJ2-2, is DAGVTQSPTHLIKTRGQQVTLRCSPKSGHDTVSWYQQALGQGPQFIFQYYEEEERQRGNFPDRFSGHQFPNYSSELNVNALLLGDSALYLCASSSRVANTGELFFGEGSRLTVL.

This clonotype showed up many times. V usage is TRBV5-1 and J usage is TRBJ2-2; possible D gene TRBD2, 5 bases. CDR1 is SGHRS, CDR2 YFSETQ, per germline. The CDR3 covers 15 residues. Trimming took 0 bases from V and 4 from J, leaving 10 bases between them. CDR3 region: CASSLAIGVTGELFF. The CDR3 DNA is TGCGCCAGCAGCTTGGCCATCGGGGTCACCGGGGAGCTGTTTTTT.

This clonotype was seen only a few times. J is TRBJ2-3 and V is TRBV20-1, with D unresolved. The germline CDR1 and CDR2 sequences are DFQATT and SNEGSKA (reference sequence). Trimming removed 0 bases at V and 4 bases at J, with 23 bases between. The CDR3 length is 18 residues. CDR3 sequence reads: CSARDFLGQSFTPDTQYF. The CDR3 DNA is TGCAGTGCTAGAGATTTCCTCGGCCAGTCATTTACGCCAGATACGCAGTATTTT.

This clonotype appeared many times. This rearrangement joins TRBV7-8 to TRBJ2-4, with TRBD2 as a possible D gene (5 bases). The germline gives CDR1 SGHVS, CDR2 FQNEAQ. V gave up 2 bases and J gave up 5 bases, with 7 bases separating them. The CDR3 has 13 amino acids. CDR3 protein: CASSLLRENIQYF. The CDR3 DNA reads as TGTGCCAGCAGCTTATTGAGGGAAAACATTCAGTACTTC.

The rearrangement links TRBV25-1 to TRBJ2-3; no reliable D call. The CDR3 totals 9 residues. With 11 bases removed from V and 11 bases from J, the gap between germline ends came to 11 bases. The V gene's germline CDR1 is MGHDK and CDR2 SYGVNS. This chain's CDR3 is CAPPEWQYF. CDR3 nucleotides: TGTGCCCCCCCGGAGTGGCAGTATTTT.

In its sample, this clonotype was seen many times. This chain links TRBV6-5 with TRBJ2-1, with D hard to call. V was pared by 3 bases and J by 1 base, with 10 bases between. This CDR3 has 15 amino acids. Per the germline V gene, CDR1 is MNHEY and CDR2 is SVGAGI. The CDR3 DNA is TGTGCCAGCAGTTATAACGGACCTTCCTACAATGAGCAGTTCTTC. This encodes CASSYNGPSYNEQFF.

This clonotype was observed a few times. The chain joins TRBV29-1 to TRBJ2-3; no definite D call. The V and J ends lost 5 bases and 4 bases respectively, with 13 bases between them. The germline gives CDR1 SQVTM, CDR2 ANQGSEA. The CDR3 contains 13 residues. The CDR3 loop reads CSVSSHEPDTQYF. CDR3 in DNA: TGCAGCGTTTCAAGCCATGAGCCAGATACGCAGTATTTT.

This clonotype was detected ten times or more. CDR3 sequence reads: CASSLGTGENQPQHF. CDR3 coding DNA: TGTGCCAGCAGTTTAGGGACAGGGGAAAATCAGCCCCAGCATTTT. The rearrangement uses TRBV12-3 or TRBV12-4 and TRBJ1-5; TRBD1 agrees at 9 bases. J lost 4 bases, V lost 1 base, and 2 bases had no gene match. The CDR3 consists of 15 residues.

This clonotype has more than one count but fewer than ten. The V gene is TRBV15, the J gene TRBJ2-2, with D possibly TRBD1 on 6 matching bases. The germline V gene has CDR1 LNHNV and CDR2 YYDKDF (reference sequence). CDR3 length: 14 amino acids. V was shortened by 3 bases and J by 1 base, with 6 bases between the two germline ends. This CDR3 reads CATSRTGNTGELFF. The CDR3 DNA reads TGTGCCACCAGCAGGACAGGGAACACCGGGGAGCTGTTTTTT.

This clonotype was detected ten times or more. This sequence joins TRBV29-1 and TRBJ2-1; no definite D call. V dropped 5 bases and J dropped 6 bases, with 5 bases sitting between them. This CDR3 is built from 10 residues. The germline V gene has CDR1 SQVTM and CDR2 ANQGSEA. CDR3 in amino acids: CSVYSNEQFF. CDR3 bases: TGCAGCGTTTATAGCAATGAGCAGTTCTTC.

The rearrangement links TRBV4-2 to TRBJ2-3, with a weak D call TRBD2 (5 bases). The CDR3 loop spans 15 amino acids. The germline CDR1 and CDR2 sequences are LGHNA and YNFKEQ. Between the trimmed V and J ends, which lost 3 bases and 0 bases, there was a span of 10 bases. The CDR3 DNA sequence: TGTGCCAGCAGCCATCGGGGTACTAGCACAGATACGCAGTATTTT. This gives the protein CASSHRGTSTDTQYF.

For this clonotype: This may be a read error, as it is one base from a much larger clone. This chain uses TRBV3-1 with TRBJ2-7; tentative D call: TRBD1 (6 bases). CDR1 and CDR2 from the germline V gene are LGHDT and YNNKEL (reference sequence). The CDR3 extends over 15 amino acids. Trimming removed 2 bases at V and 3 bases at J, with 14 bases between. CDR3 protein: CASSQYLQGYYEQYF. CDR3 DNA sequence: TGTGCCAGCAGCCAATATCTCCAGGGGTACTACGAGCAGTACTTC.

The chain links TRBV21-1 to TRBJ2-3; no check of the table's D call, TRBD2, against the DNA was made. TRBV21-1 is noted as a pseudogene. This CDR3 has 15 amino acids. The CDR3 region is CASSHKREGTDTQYF. As DNA, the CDR3 is TGTGCCAGCAGCCACAAGCGGGAGGGCACAGATACGCAGTATTTT.

This clonotype was seen at least ten times. The chain carries TRBV4-1 and TRBJ2-1; no reliable D call. Between the trimmed V and J ends, which lost 4 bases and 9 bases, there was a span of 7 bases. This CDR3 comprises 11 residues. The V gene's germline CDR1 is MGHRA and CDR2 YSYEKL. DNA for the CDR3: TGCGCCAGCAGCCGTTACCGTGAGCAGTTCTTC. As protein: CASSRYREQFF.

The chain couples TRBV12-3 or TRBV12-4 to TRBJ1-3; D remains unclear. Trimming pared 6 bases from V and 0 bases from J, leaving 9 bases between. The CDR3 is 14 residues long. This chain's CDR3 is CASRPRDSGNTIYF. CDR3 DNA sequence: TGTGCCAGCAGACCGCGGGACTCTGGAAACACCATATATTTT.

This clonotype was counted a few times. The J gene is TRBJ2-7, the V gene TRBV25-1; 7 positions agree with TRBD1. Germline CDR1 MGHDK, CDR2 SYGVNS. The CDR3 sequence is 15 residues long. Germline trimming cut 6 bases from V and 3 bases from J; bases unmatched to any gene: 11. CDR3 nucleotides: TGTGCCAGCAGCCACCTTGGTGCAGGGGGCTACGAGCAGTACTTC. As protein: CASSHLGAGGYEQYF.

This sequence joins TRBV19 and TRBJ2-7, with D perhaps matching TRBD1 (6 bases). CDR3 length equals 13 residues. The V and J ends lost 4 bases and 1 base respectively, with 8 bases between them. Germline V gives CDR1 LNHDA, CDR2 SQIVND (reference sequence). The CDR3 DNA follows: TGTGCCAGTAGTAGAAGGGGGTCCTACGAGCAGTACTTC. Encoded protein: CASSRRGSYEQYF.

V gene TRBV20-1 combines with J gene TRBJ2-7; a weak D match, TRBD1 (6 bases). Trimming removed 3 bases from V and 5 bases from J, with 14 bases in between. This CDR3 is built from 13 residues. Per germline, CDR1 DFQATT and CDR2 SNEGSKA (reference sequence). In DNA, the CDR3 is TGCAGTGCTAGCCCGGGACCAGGGGACGAGCAGTACTTC. Its translation: CSASPGPGDEQYF.

This clonotype was seen only a few times. This rearrangement joins TRBV6-5 to TRBJ2-2; a weak D match, TRBD2 (6 bases). Germline CDR1 MNHEY, CDR2 SVGAGI. Trimming took 2 bases from V and 5 from J, leaving 18 bases between them. The CDR3 is 17 residues long. The CDR3 DNA reads as TGTGCCAGCAGTTACCCTCTTGGGGCAGGGAGGACCGGGGAGCTGTTTTTT. Its protein product is CASSYPLGAGRTGELFF.

This clonotype was seen repeatedly, ten times or more. CDR3 nucleotides: TGTGCCAGCAGTGAGGACAGGGGCAATCAGCCCCAGCATTTT. Protein sequence: CASSEDRGNQPQHF. This rearrangement joins TRBV28 to TRBJ1-5, with 8 bases fitting TRBD1. The germline gives CDR1 MDHEN, CDR2 SYDVKM. After removal of 5 bases from V and 2 bases from J, the junction contained 2 bases not matched to a gene. This CDR3 region has 14 residues.

This clonotype was seen only a few times. V usage is TRBV2 and J usage is TRBJ2-5; weak D call: TRBD2 (6 bases). Germline CDR1 and CDR2: SNHLY and FYNNEI. The CDR3 spans 17 residues. Trimming left V 2 bases short and J 4 bases short, with 20 bases between. The CDR3 DNA is TGTGCCAGCAGTGAATTGGGGTCGGGGGTTGTTCGAGAGACCCAGTACTTC. Its protein product is CASSELGSGVVRETQYF.

This clonotype was counted between two and nine times. This sequence joins TRBV12-3 or TRBV12-4 and TRBJ2-5, with TRBD1 matching over 7 bases. This CDR3 has 14 residues. V trimming: 6 bases; J trimming: 4 bases; junction bases outside the gene matches: 8. The CDR3 loop reads CASSQGEWTETQYF. Here the CDR3 DNA reads TGTGCCAGCAGCCAGGGGGAGTGGACAGAGACCCAGTACTTC.

The chain links TRBV20-1 to TRBJ2-1; TRBD2 matches 11 bases. This CDR3 is built from 13 residues. V gave up 5 bases and J gave up 6 bases; unmatched junction bases: 3. From germline, CDR1 is DFQATT and CDR2 SNEGSKA (reference sequence). The CDR3 spells CSALAGGVNEQFF. The CDR3 DNA sequence: TGCAGTGCTCTAGCGGGAGGAGTCAATGAGCAGTTCTTC.